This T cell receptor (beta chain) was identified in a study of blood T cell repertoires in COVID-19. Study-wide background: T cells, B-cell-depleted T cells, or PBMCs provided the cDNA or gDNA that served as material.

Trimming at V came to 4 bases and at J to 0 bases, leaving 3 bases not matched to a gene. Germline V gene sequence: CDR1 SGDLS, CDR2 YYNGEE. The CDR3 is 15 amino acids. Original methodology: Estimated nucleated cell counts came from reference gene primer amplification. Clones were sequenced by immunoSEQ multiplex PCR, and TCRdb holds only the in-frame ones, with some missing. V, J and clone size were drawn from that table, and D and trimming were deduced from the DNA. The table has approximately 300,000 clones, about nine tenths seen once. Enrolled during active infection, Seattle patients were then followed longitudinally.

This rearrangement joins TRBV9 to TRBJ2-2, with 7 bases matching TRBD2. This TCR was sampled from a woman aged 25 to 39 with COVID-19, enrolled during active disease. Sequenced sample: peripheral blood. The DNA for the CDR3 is TGTGCCAGCAGCCAGCGGGGATCGAACACCGGGGAGCTGTTTTTT. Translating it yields CASSQRGSNTGELFF.